A selection of T cell receptor beta chains follows, all from one sample in a study of tumor-infiltrating lymphocytes in oesophageal squamous cell carcinoma. A single record per CDR3 protein comes from TCRdb applying MiXCR to the PCR reads. Here the sample spans fewer than 15,000 distinct CDR3 sequences, 51% being singletons. Material: blood. These receptors all stem from a female donor with esophageal squamous cell carcinoma. The CDR3 runs from the conserved cysteine through the conserved F or W. The D gene is left open where the match is weak. Clone size is not always given. Where it is, it says once, few, many or a class for expanded clones.

clone_size	v_call	d_call	j_call	cdr3_aa	cdr3_nt
-	TRBV6-1	-	TRBJ1-4	CASSELTGATNEKLFF	TGTGCCAGCAGTGAACTGACAGGCGCAACTAATGAAAAACTGTTTTTT
-	TRBV6-2/TRBV6-3	-	TRBJ2-5	CASSPLWWGSQETQYF	TGTGCCAGCAGCCCTCTGTGGTGGGGATCCCAAGAGACCCAGTACTTC
-	TRBV20-1	TRBD1	TRBJ2-1	CSARGTGNNEQFF	TGCAGTGCTAGAGGGACAGGGAACAATGAGCAGTTCTTC
-	TRBV6-8	TRBD2	TRBJ2-1	CASSSGLERNEQFF	TGTGCCAGCAGTTCGGGACTAGAGCGCAATGAGCAGTTCTTC
many	TRBV27	TRBD1	TRBJ2-7	CASWGQESSYEQYF	TGTGCCAGCTGGGGACAGGAGAGCTCCTACGAGCAGTACTTC
-	TRBV7-6	-	TRBJ1-4	CASSSSTVGIINEKLFF	TGTGCCAGCAGCTCCTCGACGGTGGGAATTATTAATGAAAAACTGTTTTTT
-	TRBV7-6	-	TRBJ2-7	CASSLAGEQYF	TGTGCCAGCAGCCTGGCGGGCGAGCAGTACTTC
-	TRBV7-6	-	TRBJ2-5	CASSRTRETQYF	TGTGCCAGCAGCCGGACTCGAGAGACCCAGTACTTC
once	TRBV12-3/TRBV12-4	-	TRBJ2-1	CATKDEQFF	TGTGCCACTAAAGATGAGCAGTTCTTC
-	TRBV7-7	TRBD2	TRBJ2-5	CASSSGTPGLAGQETQYF	TGTGCTAGCAGCTCCGGCACCCCGGGACTAGCGGGACAAGAGACCCAGTACTTC
few	TRBV6-1	TRBD1	TRBJ2-3	CASSERQGVTDTQYF	TGTGCCAGCAGTGAAAGACAGGGGGTCACAGATACGCAGTATTTT
-	TRBV7-2	-	TRBJ2-4	CASSSWGDFKNIQYF	TGTGCCAGCAGCTCTTGGGGGGACTTCAAAAACATTCAGTACTTC
few	TRBV7-3	TRBD2	TRBJ2-6	CASSLGPGLAGLSGANVLTF	TGTGCCAGCAGCTTAGGACCGGGGCTAGCGGGCCTCTCTGGGGCCAACGTCCTGACTTTC
-	TRBV7-9	-	TRBJ1-1	CASLLSGGNTEAFF	TGTGCCAGCCTCTTATCGGGGGGGAACACTGAAGCTTTCTTT
-	TRBV7-3	TRBD2	TRBJ2-1	CASSYGLAGYNEQFF	TGTGCCAGCAGCTACGGACTAGCGGGTTACAATGAGCAGTTCTTC
-	TRBV7-6	TRBD2	TRBJ2-2	CASSLRAGGTTGELFF	TGTGCCAGCAGCTTAAGGGCGGGAGGAACGACCGGGGAGCTGTTTTTT
-	TRBV5-1	-	TRBJ1-1	CASRWGSGDTEAFF	TGCGCCAGCAGGTGGGGATCGGGGGACACTGAAGCTTTCTTT
-	TRBV7-3	-	TRBJ2-1	CASSLVGAGANEQFF	TGTGCCAGCAGCTTAGTCGGCGCTGGCGCCAATGAGCAGTTCTTC
once	TRBV7-8	-	TRBJ2-3	CASSLRSPGQGIIDTQYF	TGTGCCAGCAGCTTAAGGTCCCCGGGGCAGGGGATAATAGATACGCAGTATTTT
many	TRBV18	-	TRBJ2-1	CASSPPSGSSYNEQFF	TGTGCCAGCTCACCACCGTCAGGGAGCTCCTACAATGAGCAGTTCTTC
-	TRBV20-1	TRBD2	TRBJ2-7	CSASASGRAHEQYF	TGCAGTGCTAGTGCTAGCGGGAGGGCCCACGAGCAGTACTTC
many	TRBV12-3/TRBV12-4	-	TRBJ2-7	CASSPYNEQYF	TGTGCCAGCAGTCCCTACAATGAGCAGTACTTC
-	TRBV7-4	-	TRBJ2-7	CASSRVGPQVHEQYF	TGTGCCAGCAGCCGGGTTGGGCCCCAGGTCCATGAGCAGTACTTC
-	TRBV7-8	-	TRBJ2-1	CASSYRGRGAHEQFF	TGTGCCAGCAGCTATCGGGGCAGAGGGGCACATGAGCAGTTCTTC
few	TRBV7-2	-	TRBJ1-6	CASSLVPSGRAGQYF	TGTGCCAGCAGCTTAGTTCCTAGCGGGAGGGCCGGGCAGTACTTT
-	TRBV7-6	TRBD2	TRBJ2-5	CASSLGAGQETQYF	TGTGCTAGCAGCTTAGGAGCGGGGCAAGAGACCCAGTACTTC
-	TRBV7-2	-	TRBJ2-7	CASSLSHDYEQYF	TGTGCCAGCAGCTTAAGTCATGATTACGAGCAGTACTTC
-	TRBV6-2/TRBV6-3	-	TRBJ1-2	CASSRQSRGANYGYTF	TGTGCCAGCAGCAGACAGTCGAGGGGCGCGAACTATGGCTACACCTTC
-	TRBV7-6	TRBD1	TRBJ2-1	CASSLGGTGPYEQFF	TGTGCCAGCAGCTTAGGGGGGACAGGACCCTACGAGCAGTTCTTC
-	TRBV7-2	TRBD2	TRBJ2-1	CASSLARAGAYNEQFF	TGTGCCAGCAGCTTGGCCCGAGCGGGAGCCTACAATGAGCAGTTCTTC
once	TRBV7-3	-	TRBJ1-2	CASSLTVNYGYTF	TGTGCCAGCAGCTTAACAGTTAACTATGGCTACACCTTC
-	TRBV7-9	-	TRBJ2-5	CASKPEYQETQYF	TGTGCCAGCAAGCCCGAGTACCAAGAGACCCAGTACTTC
-	TRBV7-4	-	TRBJ1-2	CASSLPAPGHGYTF	TGTGCCAGCAGCTTACCCGCCCCCGGGCACGGCTACACCTTC
-	TRBV2	TRBD2	TRBJ2-1	CASKQRELDEQFF	TGTGCCAGCAAACAGCGGGAGTTAGATGAGCAGTTCTTC
-	TRBV20-1	TRBD2	TRBJ2-1	CSARGLAGDYNEQFF	TGCAGTGCTCGCGGACTAGCGGGGGACTACAATGAGCAGTTCTTC
-	TRBV6-2/TRBV6-3	-	TRBJ2-3	CASSYPTGSPDTQYF	TGTGCCAGCAGTTACCCGACAGGCTCCCCTGATACGCAGTATTTT
medium-sized	TRBV5-1	-	TRBJ2-2	CASSLEQVTGELFF	TGCGCCAGCAGCTTGGAACAAGTCACCGGGGAGCTGTTTTTT
-	TRBV27	-	TRBJ1-4	CASSLRGFPDEKLFF	TGTGCCAGCAGTTTGCGGGGGTTCCCGGATGAAAAACTGTTTTTT
-	TRBV7-2	-	TRBJ2-7	CASSYGIYYEQYF	TGTGCCAGCAGCTACGGCATCTACTACGAGCAGTACTTC
-	TRBV7-2	TRBD1	TRBJ2-7	CASSLGQGGNTQYF	TGTGCCAGCAGCTTGGGACAGGGAGGAAATACGCAGTACTTC
-	TRBV28	TRBD2	TRBJ2-5	CASSPPTSGGGTQYF	TGTGCCAGCAGTCCACCGACTAGCGGGGGAGGGACCCAGTACTTC
medium-sized	TRBV5-4	-	TRBJ1-1	CASSATGNDAEAFF	TGTGCCAGCAGCGCCACAGGGAATGACGCTGAAGCTTTCTTT
large	TRBV6-1	TRBD1	TRBJ1-4	CASRTGATNEKLFF	TGTGCCAGCAGGACAGGGGCAACTAATGAAAAACTGTTTTTT
few	TRBV7-3	-	TRBJ2-6	CASSLSGGSGANVLTF	TGTGCCAGCAGCTTAAGTGGAGGATCTGGGGCCAACGTCCTGACTTTC
-	TRBV7-6	-	TRBJ1-2	CASSLNSFGYTF	TGTGCCAGCAGCTTAAATTCTTTCGGCTACACATTC
few	TRBV7-9	-	TRBJ2-7	CASSSPRTNSYEQYF	TGTGCCAGCAGCTCGCCCCGGACTAACTCCTACGAGCAGTACTTC
-	TRBV7-4	-	TRBJ2-7	CASSLGGTGSYEQYF	TGTGCCAGCAGCTTAGGGGGTACCGGCTCCTACGAGCAGTACTTC
few	TRBV7-3	-	TRBJ2-6	CASSGSGTHTSGANVLTF	TGTGCCAGCAGCGGATCCGGGACCCATACTTCTGGGGCCAACGTCCTGACTTTC
-	TRBV5-3	-	TRBJ2-5	CASSLNRGGAQETQYF	TGTGCCAGCAGCTTGAACAGGGGAGGGGCACAAGAGACCCAGTACTTC
-	TRBV6-1	-	TRBJ2-3	CASSPYRASGELYF	TGTGCCAGCAGCCCCTACAGGGCCTCCGGGGAGCTGTATTTT
-	TRBV5-1	TRBD1	TRBJ2-7	CASSLGTGFSYEQYF	TGCGCCAGCAGCTTGGGGACAGGATTCTCCTACGAGCAGTACTTC
-	TRBV10-3	TRBD2	TRBJ2-7	CAISESPSGLHEQYF	TGTGCCATCAGTGAGTCACCTAGCGGTCTACACGAGCAGTACTTC
-	TRBV6-2/TRBV6-3	-	TRBJ2-7	CASKYPGTSYEQYF	TGTGCCAGCAAATATCCCGGCACTAGTTACGAGCAGTACTTC